The entry below describes one T cell receptor beta chain. Its cognate antigen has yet to be identified. Base qualities are not recorded, but no much larger clone differs from it by a single base. Ficoll-Paque density gradient centrifugation was used to isolate PBMCs. Germline trimming: 6 bases from V, 4 bases from J; junction bases outside gene matches: 10. The germline V gene supplies CDR1 SQVTM and CDR2 ANQGSEA. From its cysteine to its phenylalanine, the CDR3 spans 14 amino acids. Only the CDR3 part of the read is kept: 42 bases, read in frame from the first base. The sample comes from a study of T-cell memory formation after mild COVID-19 (dated by TCRdb to 2020 to 2023). General notes on the study: TCR sequence clusters from the two donors were found to be largely donor specific. Longitudinal TCRalpha and TCRbeta repertoire sequencing tracked T-cell clones expanding and contracting after mild COVID-19 in two donors. Two young, previously healthy adult volunteers made up the cohort, one male and one female. What the study reported, not specific to this receptor: Only two mild cases were covered by the study, and larger cohorts that include severe cases with pre-infection samples were considered necessary. The detection of some responding clones in pre-infection memory suggests that pre-existing cross-reactive memory T cells joined the SARS-CoV-2 response. SARS-CoV-2 specificity was not confirmed for the second-wave clones peaking on day 37. Contracting CD4+ clones appeared mostly in the CM and EM memory subsets, whereas CD8+ clones were enriched in EMRA. Balanced CD4/CD8 phenotypes were observed for clones contracting from day 15 to 85, whereas a bias towards CD4+ was observed for a second wave of clones expanding from day 15 to 37.

The sequencer was an Illumina NovaSeq 6000. Using 5'RACE with constant-segment primers, TCRalpha and TCRbeta cDNA libraries were constructed, with sample barcodes and unique molecular identifiers added in the process. RNA was extracted from every sample with Trizol reagent. Amplification of the libraries took two PCR steps, and the second step added a second sample barcode plus Illumina TruSeq adapters. Sequencing of libraries was performed on an Illumina NovaSeq with 2 x 150 bp paired-end reads. The study's own analysis went as follows. Reads were demultiplexed and collapsed into UMI-guided consensus sequences with migec v1.2.7. Using mixcr v2.1.11, the UMI consensuses were aligned to TRA and TRB V and J templates and assembled into clonotypes. Expanded or contracted clonotypes were those called significant by both edgeR and NoisET, with noise models trained on biological replicates. For edgeR calls, the cutoffs were a false discovery rate-adjusted p below 0.01 and a log2 fold-change threshold of 1. As an exploratory analysis of dynamics, max-normalized trajectories of the 1000 most abundant clonotypes were examined by PCA with hierarchical clustering. Separately sequenced CD4+ and CD8+ repertoires were used to assign the CD4 or CD8 phenotype of responding clones. TCRdb cleaned the public reads at Q25 with fastp, built clones with MiXCR and kept in-frame beta chains. Each CDR3 protein appears once, grouped with its most common genes and DNA. The V and J calls come from TCRdb's annotation, not from the publication. This sample lists approximately 430,000 distinct CDR3 sequences; 20% to 30% were detected once. The ten largest clones capture roughly 13% of the sample.

This receptor was identified in an adult woman who had mild COVID-19 (a few samples of this study predate the infection). The sample titles of this study are shuffled in the database, so cell type and time point are left out; the donor was told from shared clones. The sequenced material came from PBMCs or a T cell subset sorted from them (not recorded which). The chain employs TRBV29-1 and TRBJ1-2; the junction holds 8 bases that match TRBD1. The DNA sequence follows: TGCAGCGTCGATGACAGGGGATTAGTCTATGGCTACACCTTC. Its translation reads: CSVDDRGLVYGYTF.